Following are 8 T cell receptor beta chains from one sample sequenced in a study of identical twins. MiXCR, applied by TCRdb to the 5' RACE reads, yields one record per CDR3 protein. This table has more than 400,000 distinct CDR3 sequences, about 16% appearing once. These sequences were also reported in another study, on yellow fever vaccine responses in identical twins.

Sequencing was done on a sample of CD4+ T cells sorted from blood. These receptors all stem from a woman aged 18-30 years in good health.

CDR3 in DNA: TGTGCCAGCGTGGGTCAAGAGACCCAGTACTTC. It specifies CASVGQETQYF. V usage is TRBV28 and J usage is TRBJ2-5, with unresolved D. The germline gives CDR1 MDHEN, CDR2 SYDVKM. V was pared by 8 bases and J by 2 bases, with 6 bases between. The CDR3 loop spans 11 amino acids.

J is TRBJ2-3 and V is TRBV5-1, with 12 bases lining up with TRBD1. Germline-derived CDR1 and CDR2 are SGHRS and YFSETQ. This CDR3 has 19 residues. V shed 0 bases and J 0 bases; nucleotides not matched to a gene: 8. Here the CDR3 DNA reads TGCGCCAGCAGCTTGGGAGGGACAGGGGGCGGCCCAAGCACAGATACGCAGTATTTT. Amino acid sequence: CASSLGGTGGGPSTDTQYF.

This clonotype was counted a few times. The chain couples TRBV6-1 to TRBJ2-7; 7 bases are a match to TRBD2. The CDR3 covers 15 residues. The V gene end was trimmed by 7 bases and the J gene end by 2 bases; junction bases not matched to a gene: 11. Germline V gene lookup returns CDR1 MNHNS and CDR2 SASEGT. This chain's CDR3 is CASTPSSGPTYEQYF. The DNA of the CDR3 is TGTGCCAGCACACCGTCTAGCGGTCCAACCTACGAGCAGTACTTC.

This clonotype was seen a few times. In DNA form, the CDR3 reads TGTGCCACCGGAACGGACCGAAGGAGGAATGAGCAGTTCTTC. This translates into CATGTDRRRNEQFF. V is TRBV24-1 and J is TRBJ2-1; tentatively, D is TRBD2 (5 bases). V lost 9 bases and J 7 bases, leaving 18 bases between the germline ends. The germline CDR1 and CDR2 sequences are KGHDR and SFDVKD. This CDR3 comprises 14 residues.

The chain combines TRBV6-1 with TRBJ2-5; 8 nucleotides agree with TRBD2. The CDR3 spans 17 residues. Germline V lookup: CDR1 MNHNS, CDR2 SASEGT. The J segment lost 0 bases and the V segment lost 7 bases, leaving 13 bases of the junction unmatched. CDR3 amino acids: CASKPSPGGGHQETQYF. The CDR3 DNA sequence: TGTGCCAGCAAGCCCAGTCCGGGCGGGGGGCACCAAGAGACCCAGTACTTC.

V and J are TRBV20-1 and TRBJ2-7; a possible D gene is TRBD2 (5 bases). The CDR3 length is 13 residues. Germline V gene lookup returns CDR1 DFQATT and CDR2 SNEGSKA (reference sequence). V was cut by 3 bases and J by 3 bases, with 12 bases left in between. CDR3: CSASTSGIYEQYV. The CDR3 bases are TGCAGTGCTAGCACTTCGGGGATCTACGAGCAGTACGTC.

This clonotype was picked up a small number of times. V usage is TRBV3-1 and J usage is TRBJ2-2, with unresolved D. From germline, CDR1 is LGHDT and CDR2 YNNKEL (reference sequence). CDR3 length equals 14 residues. V was pared by 4 bases and J by 4 bases, with 10 bases between. CDR3 loop: CASSPMTPTGELFF. The DNA for the CDR3 is TGTGCCAGCAGCCCGATGACCCCCACCGGGGAGCTGTTTTTT. Full variable domain (rest looked up from reference TRBV3-1 and TRBJ2-2): DTAVSQTPKYLVTQMGNDKSIKCEQNLGHDTMYWYKQDSKKFLKIMFSYNNKELIINETVPNRFSPKSPDKAHLNLHINSLELGDSAVYFCASSPMTPTGELFFGEGSRLTVL.

This clonotype was recorded at least ten times. The rearrangement links TRBV12-3 or TRBV12-4 to TRBJ1-5; tentatively, D is TRBD1 (5 bases). This CDR3 has 14 amino acids. Between the trimmed V and J ends, which lost 1 base and 7 bases, there was a span of 11 bases. DNA of the CDR3: TGTGCCAGCAGTTTAGGCGGGACGGGACAGCCCCAGCATTTT. Its protein product is CASSLGGTGQPQHF.